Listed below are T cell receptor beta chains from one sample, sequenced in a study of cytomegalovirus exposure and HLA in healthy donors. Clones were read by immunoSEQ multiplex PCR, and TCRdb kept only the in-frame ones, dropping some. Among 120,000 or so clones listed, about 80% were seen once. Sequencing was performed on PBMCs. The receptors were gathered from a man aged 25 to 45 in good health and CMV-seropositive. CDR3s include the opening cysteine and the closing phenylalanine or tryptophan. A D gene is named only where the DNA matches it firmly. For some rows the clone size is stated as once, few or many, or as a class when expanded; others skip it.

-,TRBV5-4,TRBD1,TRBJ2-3,CASSPTTGLIDTQYF,TGTGCCAGCAGTCCAACGACAGGGCTGATAGATACGCAGTATTTT
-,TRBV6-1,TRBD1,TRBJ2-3,CASRMDRADTDTQYF,TGTGCCAGCAGGATGGACAGGGCAGACACAGATACGCAGTATTTT
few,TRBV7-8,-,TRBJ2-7,CASSLGLSGYEQYF,TGTGCCAGCAGCTTAGGTCTTAGCGGATACGAGCAGTACTTC
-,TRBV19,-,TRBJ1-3,CASSILGLSGNTIYF,TGTGCCAGTAGTATTTTGGGGCTCTCTGGAAACACCATATATTTT
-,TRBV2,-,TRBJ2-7,CASRDRYEQYF,TGTGCCAGCAGGGACAGATACGAGCAGTACTTC
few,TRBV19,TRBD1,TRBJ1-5,CASSPRTGYNQPQHF,TGTGCCAGTAGTCCCCGGACAGGGTACAATCAGCCCCAGCATTTT
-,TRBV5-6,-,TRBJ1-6,CASSILQGSYNSPLHF,TGTGCCAGCAGCATTCTGCAGGGCTCCTATAATTCACCCCTCCACTTT
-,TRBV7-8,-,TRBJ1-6,CASSLATLGGNSPLHF,TGTGCCAGCAGCTTAGCCACCTTGGGGGGTAATTCACCCCTCCACTTT
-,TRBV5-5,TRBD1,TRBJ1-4,CASSPRQGRNEKLFF,TGTGCCAGCAGCCCTAGACAGGGACGTAATGAAAAACTGTTTTTT
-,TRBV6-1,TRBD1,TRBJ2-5,CASSEDVGTGRETQYF,TGTGCCAGCAGTGAAGATGTTGGGACAGGGCGAGAGACCCAGTACTTC
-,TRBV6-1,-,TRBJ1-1,CASSGGDFTEAFF,TGTGCCAGCAGTGGGGGAGATTTCACTGAAGCTTTCTTT
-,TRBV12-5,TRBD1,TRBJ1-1,CASGPSGQGNTEAFF,TGTGCTAGTGGTCCCTCGGGACAGGGGAACACTGAAGCTTTCTTT
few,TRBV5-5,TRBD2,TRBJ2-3,CASSLAGDTQYF,TGTGCCAGCAGCCTAGCGGGGGATACGCAGTATTTT
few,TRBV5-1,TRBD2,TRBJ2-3,CASSVGSKSSGGVASTDTQYF,TGCGCCAGCAGCGTCGGCTCCAAATCTAGCGGGGGGGTTGCGAGCACAGATACGCAGTATTTT
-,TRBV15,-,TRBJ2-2,CATSRDPRAGELFF,TGTGCCACCAGCAGAGATCCCAGGGCCGGGGAGCTGTTTTTT
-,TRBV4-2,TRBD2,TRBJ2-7,CASSQDVAGGLTYEQYF,TGTGCCAGCAGCCAAGATGTGGCGGGGGGACTTACCTACGAGCAGTACTTC
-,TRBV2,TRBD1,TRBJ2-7,CASRAGTALYYEQYF,TGTGCCAGCAGGGCCGGGACAGCCCTTTACTACGAGCAGTACTTC
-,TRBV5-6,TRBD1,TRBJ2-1,CASSFRGRGYNEQFF,TGTGCCAGCAGCTTCAGGGGGCGCGGGTACAATGAGCAGTTCTTC
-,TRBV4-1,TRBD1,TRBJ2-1,CASSRGQGVDNEQFF,TGCGCCAGCAGCCGGGGACAGGGTGTCGACAATGAGCAGTTCTTC
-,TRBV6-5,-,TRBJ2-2,CASSYRPANTGELFF,TGTGCCAGCAGTTACCGTCCGGCGAACACCGGGGAGCTGTTTTTT
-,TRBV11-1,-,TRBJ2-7,CASSLSRNYEQYF,TGTGCCAGCAGTCTCTCTAGGAACTACGAGCAGTACTTC
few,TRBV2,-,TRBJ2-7,CASSENRGASYEQYF,TGTGCCAGCAGTGAAAATCGGGGGGCATCCTACGAGCAGTACTTC
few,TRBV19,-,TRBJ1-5,CASSGRSYMEPQHF,TGTGCCAGTAGTGGTCGGAGCTACATGGAGCCCCAGCATTTT
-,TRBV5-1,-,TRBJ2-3,CASSPYPGFDTQYF,TGCGCCAGCAGCCCCTACCCAGGGTTTGATACGCAGTATTTT
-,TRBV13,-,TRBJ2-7,CASSLAGGGYEQYF,TGTGCCAGCAGCTTAGCGGGGGGCGGATACGAGCAGTACTTC
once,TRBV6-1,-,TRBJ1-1,CASSVATEAFF,TGTGCCAGCAGTGTGGCCACTGAAGCTTTCTTT
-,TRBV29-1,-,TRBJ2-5,CSVAPVVQETQYF,TGCAGCGTTGCTCCGGTTGTCCAAGAGACCCAGTACTTC